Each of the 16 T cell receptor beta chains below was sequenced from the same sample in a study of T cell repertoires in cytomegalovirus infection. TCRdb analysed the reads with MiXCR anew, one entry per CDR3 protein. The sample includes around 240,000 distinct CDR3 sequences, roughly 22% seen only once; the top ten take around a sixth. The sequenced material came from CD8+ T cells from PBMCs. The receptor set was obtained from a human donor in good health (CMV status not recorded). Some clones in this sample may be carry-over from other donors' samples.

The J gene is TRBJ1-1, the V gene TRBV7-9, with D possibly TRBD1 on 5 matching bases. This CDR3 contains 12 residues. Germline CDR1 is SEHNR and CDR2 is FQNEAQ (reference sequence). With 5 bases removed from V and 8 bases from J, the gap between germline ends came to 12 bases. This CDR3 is CASSQTAPEAFF. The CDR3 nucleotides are TGTGCCAGCAGCCAGACAGCCCCGGAAGCTTTCTTT.

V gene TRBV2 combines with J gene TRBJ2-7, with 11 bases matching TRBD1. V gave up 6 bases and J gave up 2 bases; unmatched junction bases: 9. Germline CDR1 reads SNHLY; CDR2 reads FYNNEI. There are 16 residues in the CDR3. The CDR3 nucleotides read TGTGCCAGCAGCATCCTACGGACAGGGGGCCCCTACGAGCAGTACTTC. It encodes CASSILRTGGPYEQYF.

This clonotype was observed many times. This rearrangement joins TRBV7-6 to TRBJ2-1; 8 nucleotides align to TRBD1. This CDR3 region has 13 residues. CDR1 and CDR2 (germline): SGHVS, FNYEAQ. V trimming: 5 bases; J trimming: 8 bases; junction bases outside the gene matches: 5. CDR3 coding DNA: TGTGCCAGCAGCGTCCGGACAGGGTATGAGCAGTTCTTC. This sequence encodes CASSVRTGYEQFF. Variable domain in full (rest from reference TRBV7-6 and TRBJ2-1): GAGVSQSPRYKVTKRGQDVALRCDPISGHVSLYWYRQALGQGPEFLTYFNYEAQQDKSGLPNDRFSAERPEGSISTLTIQRTEQRDSAMYRCASSVRTGYEQFFGPGTRLTVL.

CDR3 in DNA: TGTGCCAGCAGTACATCCGGGACAGGTCTCCTCTACTCGCAGTACTTC. It codes for CASSTSGTGLLYSQYF. V gene TRBV12-3 or TRBV12-4 combines with J gene TRBJ2-7; 8 bases map to TRBD1. The CDR3 runs to 16 residues. J gave up 9 bases and V 5 bases, and 18 bases lay outside the gene matches.

The CDR3 spells CSVVEGGNEQFF. The CDR3 DNA is TGCAGCGTTGTTGAGGGGGGCAATGAGCAGTTCTTC. The V gene is TRBV29-1, the J gene TRBJ2-1; perhaps D is TRBD1 or TRBD2 (6 bases each). V was cut by 4 bases and J by 6 bases, with 10 bases left in between. Germline assignment: CDR1 SQVTM and CDR2 ANQGSEA. The CDR3 sequence is 12 residues long.

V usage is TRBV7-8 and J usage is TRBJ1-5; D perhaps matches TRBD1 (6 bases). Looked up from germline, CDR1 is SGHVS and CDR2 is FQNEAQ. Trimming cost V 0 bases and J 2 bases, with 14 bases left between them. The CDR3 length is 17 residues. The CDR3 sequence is CASSLARGARGNQPQHF. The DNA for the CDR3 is TGTGCCAGCAGCTTAGCGCGGGGGGCGCGTGGCAATCAGCCCCAGCATTTT.

This CDR3 is CASSFFEGPEETIYF. Here the CDR3 DNA reads TGTGCCAGCAGCTTTTTCGAGGGCCCCGAGGAAACCATATATTTT. V gene TRBV13 combines with J gene TRBJ1-3, with unresolved D. V was shortened by 3 bases and J by 10 bases, with 19 bases between the two germline ends. The CDR3 has 15 residues. Germline CDR1 PRHDT, CDR2 FYEKMQ (reference sequence).

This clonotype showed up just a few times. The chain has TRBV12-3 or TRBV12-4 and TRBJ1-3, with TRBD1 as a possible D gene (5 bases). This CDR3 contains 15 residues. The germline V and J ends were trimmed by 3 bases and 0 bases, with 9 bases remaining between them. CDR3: CASSLTALSGNTIYF. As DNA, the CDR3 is TGTGCCAGCAGTTTGACAGCACTCTCTGGAAACACCATATATTTT.

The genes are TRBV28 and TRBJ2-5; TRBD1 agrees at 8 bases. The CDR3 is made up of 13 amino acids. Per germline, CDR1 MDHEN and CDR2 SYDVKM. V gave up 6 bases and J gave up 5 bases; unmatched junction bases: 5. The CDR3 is CASSPWTGETQYF. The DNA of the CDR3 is TGTGCCAGCAGCCCATGGACAGGGGAGACCCAGTACTTC.

The CDR3 region has the DNA TGCAGTGCTAGACTCCGGGACACTCTCTACGAGCAGTACTTC. The encoded protein is CSARLRDTLYEQYF. The V call is TRBV20-1, the J call TRBJ2-7, with a tentative D call TRBD1 (6 bases). Trimming pared 2 bases from V and 3 bases from J, leaving 14 bases between. Germline V lookup: CDR1 DFQATT, CDR2 SNEGSKA (reference sequence). The CDR3 contains 14 residues.

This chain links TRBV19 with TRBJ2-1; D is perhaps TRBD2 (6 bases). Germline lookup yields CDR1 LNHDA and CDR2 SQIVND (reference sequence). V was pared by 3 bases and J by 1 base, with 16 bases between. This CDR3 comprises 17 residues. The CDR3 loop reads CASSIAPRGTSYNEQFF. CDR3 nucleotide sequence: TGTGCCAGTAGTATCGCTCCCCGGGGGACTTCCTACAATGAGCAGTTCTTC. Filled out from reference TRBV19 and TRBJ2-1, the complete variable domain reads DGGITQSPKYLFRKEGQNVTLSCEQNLNHDAMYWYRQDPGQGLRLIYYSQIVNDFQKGDIAEGYSVSREKKESFPLTVTSAQKNPTAFYLCASSIAPRGTSYNEQFFGPGTRLTVL.

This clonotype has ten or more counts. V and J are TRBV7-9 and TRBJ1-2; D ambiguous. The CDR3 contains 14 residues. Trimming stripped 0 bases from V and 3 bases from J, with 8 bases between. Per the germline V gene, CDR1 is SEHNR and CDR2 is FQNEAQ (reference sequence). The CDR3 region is CASSLAEEDYGYTF. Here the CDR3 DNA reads TGTGCCAGCAGCTTAGCGGAGGAGGACTATGGCTACACCTTC.

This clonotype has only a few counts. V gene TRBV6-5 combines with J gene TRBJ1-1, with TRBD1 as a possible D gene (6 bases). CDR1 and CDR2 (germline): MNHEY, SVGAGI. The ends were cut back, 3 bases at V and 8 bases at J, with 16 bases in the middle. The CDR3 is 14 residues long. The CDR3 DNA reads TGTGCCAGCAGTTATGGCAGGGGCCCCTTAGAAGCTTTCTTT. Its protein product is CASSYGRGPLEAFF.

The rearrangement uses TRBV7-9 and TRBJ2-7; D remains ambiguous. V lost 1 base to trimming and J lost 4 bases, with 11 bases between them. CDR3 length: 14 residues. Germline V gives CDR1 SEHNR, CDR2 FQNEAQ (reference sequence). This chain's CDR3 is CASSLVFGPYEQYF. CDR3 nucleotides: TGTGCCAGCAGCTTAGTGTTCGGGCCGTACGAGCAGTACTTC.

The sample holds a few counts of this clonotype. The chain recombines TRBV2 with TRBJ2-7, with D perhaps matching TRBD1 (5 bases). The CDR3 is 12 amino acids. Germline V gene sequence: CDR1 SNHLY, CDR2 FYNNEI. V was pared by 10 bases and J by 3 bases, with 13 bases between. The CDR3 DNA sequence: TGTGCCACAATCAAGGACAACTACGAGCAGTACTTC. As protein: CATIKDNYEQYF. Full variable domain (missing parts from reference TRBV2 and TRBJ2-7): EPEVTQTPSHQVTQMGQEVILRCVPISNHLYFYWYRQILGQKVEFLVSFYNNEISEKSEIFDDQFSVERPDGSNFTLKIRSTKLEDSAMYFCATIKDNYEQYFGPGTRLTVT.

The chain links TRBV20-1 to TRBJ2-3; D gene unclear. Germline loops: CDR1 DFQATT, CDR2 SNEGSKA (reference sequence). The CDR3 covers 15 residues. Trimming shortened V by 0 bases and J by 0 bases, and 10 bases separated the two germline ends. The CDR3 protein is CSARDKDQSTDTQYF. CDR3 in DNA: TGCAGTGCTAGAGATAAGGACCAAAGCACAGATACGCAGTATTTT.